The 15 T cell receptor beta chains below all came from one sample that was sequenced in a study of cytotoxic CD8 clonotypes in ibrutinib-treated CLL. This table comes from immunoSEQ multiplex PCR, and its TCRdb copy is limited to in-frame clones, with some not included. The sample gives over 65,000 clones, about four fifths of which show up once; approximately 5.1% is in the top ten. This sample comprised PBMCs, obtained after 12 months of ibrutinib treatment. The receptor set was obtained from a human donor with chronic lymphocytic leukemia.

This clone was found a few times. The chain carries TRBV6-5 and TRBJ2-7, with 8 bases identical to TRBD1. CDR1 and CDR2 (germline): MNHEY, SVGAGI. The CDR3 is made up of 15 amino acids. Trimming removed 0 bases from V and 1 base from J; junction bases left unmatched: 2. CDR3 nucleotides: TGTGCCAGCAGTTACTCAGGGACAGGATCCTACGAGCAGTACTTC. Encoded protein: CASSYSGTGSYEQYF.

The chain is built from TRBV28 and TRBJ2-2, with D maybe TRBD2 (6 bases). Germline-derived CDR1 and CDR2 are MDHEN and SYDVKM. V was shortened by 2 bases and J by 5 bases, with 6 bases between the two germline ends. The CDR3 has 13 amino acids. The CDR3 protein is CASSLRGTGELFF. The CDR3 DNA sequence: TGTGCCAGCAGTTTACGGGGGACCGGGGAGCTGTTTTTT.

The chain recombines TRBV30 with TRBJ2-7, with no clear D. In germline, CDR1 is GTSNPN, CDR2 SVGIG (reference sequence). V shed 1 base and J shed 5 bases, with 15 bases lying between them. This CDR3 is 14 amino acids long. CDR3 amino acids: CAWSAQSVRHEQYF. The CDR3 region has the DNA TGTGCCTGGAGTGCCCAATCGGTCCGCCACGAGCAGTACTTC.

The rearrangement uses TRBV7-9 and TRBJ2-5, with 8 bases fitting TRBD2. The V and J ends lost 2 bases and 5 bases, in that order; junction bases with no gene match: 7. Germline loops: CDR1 SEHNR, CDR2 FQNEAQ (reference sequence). The CDR3 sequence is 15 residues long. Written as DNA, the CDR3 is TGTGCCAGCAGCTTAAGACCCAGCGGGAGCGAGACCCAGTACTTC. Translation: CASSLRPSGSETQYF.

The V call is TRBV6-1, the J call TRBJ2-3; D gene uncertain. The CDR3 runs to 14 residues. Germline lookup yields CDR1 MNHNS and CDR2 SASEGT. Between the trimmed V and J ends, which lost 3 bases and 0 bases, there was a span of 7 bases. The CDR3 coding sequence is TGTGCCAGCAGTGACGACACTAGCACAGATACGCAGTATTTT. Translating it yields CASSDDTSTDTQYF.

In its sample, this clone was seen a few times. This sequence joins TRBV5-4 and TRBJ1-5; D is unresolved. The CDR3 totals 10 residues. CDR1 and CDR2 from the germline V gene are SGHNT and YYREEE (reference sequence). Trimming shortened V by 7 bases and J by 9 bases, and 8 bases separated the two germline ends. The CDR3 loop reads CASQPGPQHF. The CDR3 DNA reads TGTGCCAGCCAACCTGGGCCCCAGCATTTT.

The V and J genes are TRBV7-8 and TRBJ2-7, with a possible D match to TRBD1 (10 bases). The CDR3 runs 21 residues. Germline loops: CDR1 SGHVS, CDR2 FQNEAQ. V lost 2 bases and J lost 2, with 31 bases in between. The CDR3 DNA is TGTGCCAGCAGCTTATTATTAGCTGGGGGACAGGGGAGCGGGGGGACCTACGAGCAGTACTTC. Translated, it gives CASSLLLAGGQGSGGTYEQYF.

The chain is built from TRBV19 and TRBJ1-5, with unresolved D. The CDR3 runs 12 residues. V gave up 8 bases and J gave up 1 base, with 6 bases separating them. Germline CDR1 and CDR2: LNHDA and SQIVND (reference sequence). The CDR3 is CASGRSNQPQHF. CDR3 bases: TGTGCCAGTGGGAGGAGCAATCAGCCCCAGCATTTT.

This clone was counted a single time. The chain links TRBV5-1 to TRBJ2-3, with 9 positions matching TRBD2. CDR1 SGHRS and CDR2 YFSETQ come from the germline V gene. J was trimmed by 10 bases and V by 4 bases; bases with no gene match: 13. CDR3 length: 15 amino acids. CDR3 in amino acids: CASSMAAGGPPPQYF. DNA of the CDR3: TGCGCCAGCAGCATGGCGGCGGGAGGGCCGCCCCCGCAGTATTTT.

The chain combines TRBV7-9 with TRBJ2-7; maybe TRBD1 (6 bases). Trimming cost V 0 bases and J 6 bases, with 15 bases left between them. The CDR3 has 15 amino acids. Germline V lookup: CDR1 SEHNR, CDR2 FQNEAQ (reference sequence). Written as DNA, the CDR3 is TGTGCCAGCAGCTTAGCCGTCACAGGGATGGGCGAGCAGTACTTC. It yields the protein CASSLAVTGMGEQYF.

The V gene is TRBV28, the J gene TRBJ2-5, with D perhaps TRBD1 (6 bases). With 7 bases removed from V and 6 bases from J, the gap between germline ends came to 18 bases. This CDR3 comprises 14 residues. CDR1 is MDHEN, CDR2 SYDVKM, per germline. The CDR3 loop reads CASIRGPLEKTQYF. CDR3 coding DNA: TGTGCCAGCATCAGGGGACCACTGGAAAAGACCCAGTACTTC. Filled out from reference TRBV28 and TRBJ2-5, the complete variable domain reads DVKVTQSSRYLVKRTGEKVFLECVQDMDHENMFWYRQDPGLGLRLIYFSYDVKMKEKGDIPEGYSVSREKKERFSLILESASTNQTSMYLCASIRGPLEKTQYFGPGTRLLVL.

In this sample, this clone turned up once. The gene calls are TRBV6-6 and TRBJ2-7; 9 nucleotides agree with TRBD1. The J segment lost 4 bases and the V segment lost 0 bases, leaving 7 bases of the junction unmatched. The CDR3 extends over 16 amino acids. Germline assignment: CDR1 MNHNY and CDR2 SVGAGI (reference sequence). CDR3 coding DNA: TGTGCCAGCAGTTACTCGGGGGGGACAGGGATTTACGAGCAGTACTTC. Its translation: CASSYSGGTGIYEQYF.

This chain joins TRBV6-6 and TRBJ2-7; possible D gene TRBD2, 6 bases. This CDR3 spans 15 amino acids. The germline V gene encodes CDR1 MNHNY and CDR2 SVGAGI (reference sequence). The V end lost 2 bases, the J end lost 2 bases, and 13 bases lay between the germline ends. Written as DNA, the CDR3 is TGTGCCAGCAGTTACGTAGGGGACTCCGCCTACGAGCAGTACTTC. Its protein is CASSYVGDSAYEQYF.

This clone appeared a few times. This chain uses TRBV2 with TRBJ1-2, with 9 bases identical to TRBD1. The germline CDR1 and CDR2 sequences are SNHLY and FYNNEI. The CDR3 has 14 amino acids. Unmatched junction bases numbered 5, after V lost 7 bases and J lost 2 bases. The CDR3, as DNA: TGTGCCAGCACCTGGGACAGGGCAAACTATGGCTACACCTTC. Protein sequence: CASTWDRANYGYTF.

This clone appeared once. The V gene is TRBV5-1, the J gene TRBJ2-5; D is undetermined. Deletions cut 3 bases from V and 1 base from J, with 10 bases between. The CDR3 totals 14 residues. Germline CDR1 reads SGHRS; CDR2 reads YFSETQ. CDR3 coding DNA: TGCGCCAGCAGCTCCGGACGGACCCAAGAGACCCAGTACTTC. Translation gives CASSSGRTQETQYF.